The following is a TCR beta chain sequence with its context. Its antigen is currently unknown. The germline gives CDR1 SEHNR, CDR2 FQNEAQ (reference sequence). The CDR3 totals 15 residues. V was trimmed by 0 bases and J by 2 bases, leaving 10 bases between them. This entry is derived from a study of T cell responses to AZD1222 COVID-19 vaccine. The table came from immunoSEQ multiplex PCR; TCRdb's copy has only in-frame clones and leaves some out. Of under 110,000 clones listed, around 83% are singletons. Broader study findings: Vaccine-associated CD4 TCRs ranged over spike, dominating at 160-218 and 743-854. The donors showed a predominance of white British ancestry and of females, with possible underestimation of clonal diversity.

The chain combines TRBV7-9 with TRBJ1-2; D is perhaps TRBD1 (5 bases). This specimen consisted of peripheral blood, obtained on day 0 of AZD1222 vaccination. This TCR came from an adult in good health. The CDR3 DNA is TGTGCCAGCAGCTTAGCGAAGGGGCAGAACTATGGCTACACCTTC. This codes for CASSLAKGQNYGYTF.